This entry is about one T cell receptor beta chain. The antigen is not known. The data were taken from a study of T cells in Graves' hyperthyroidism and ophthalmopathy. CDR1 and CDR2 from the germline V gene are MNHEY and SVGEGT. The CDR3 has 14 residues. RNA transcripts provided the source from which TCR beta CDR3 regions were amplified. Carried out on the TCR CDR3, a first-round RT-PCR used the HTBI primer set. TCRdb analysed the multiplex PCR reads with MiXCR anew, one entry per CDR3 protein. The data show 560,000 or so distinct CDR3 sequences, with about 43% seen just once and 8.2% held by the top ten. Study-wide results and limits: Most thyroid-expanded clonotypes above 0.001 were also found in blood.

Uncontrolled infection, other autoimmune disease, pregnancy or lactation led to exclusion. The specimen was peripheral blood or thyroid tissue (not recorded which). The TCR sequence derives from a woman between 18 and 29 years old with Graves' hyperthyroidism. The chain couples TRBV6-2 or TRBV6-3 to TRBJ2-7, with 9 nucleotides matching TRBD2. The CDR3 sequence is CATNSGRFSYEQYF. For the CDR3, the DNA is TGTGCTACCAATAGCGGGAGATTCTCCTACGAGCAGTACTTC.